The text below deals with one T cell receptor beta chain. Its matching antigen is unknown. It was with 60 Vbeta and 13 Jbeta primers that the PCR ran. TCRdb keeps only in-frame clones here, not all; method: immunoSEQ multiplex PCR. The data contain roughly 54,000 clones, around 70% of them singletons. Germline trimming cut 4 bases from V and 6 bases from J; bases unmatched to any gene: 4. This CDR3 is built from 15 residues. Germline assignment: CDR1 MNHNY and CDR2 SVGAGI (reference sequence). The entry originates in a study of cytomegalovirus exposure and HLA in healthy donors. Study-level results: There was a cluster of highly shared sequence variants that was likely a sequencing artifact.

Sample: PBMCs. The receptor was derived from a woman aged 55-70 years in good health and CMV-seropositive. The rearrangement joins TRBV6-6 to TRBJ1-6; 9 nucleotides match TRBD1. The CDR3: CASSSQGAVNSPLHF. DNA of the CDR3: TGTGCCAGCAGTTCACAGGGGGCGGTTAATTCACCCCTCCACTTT.